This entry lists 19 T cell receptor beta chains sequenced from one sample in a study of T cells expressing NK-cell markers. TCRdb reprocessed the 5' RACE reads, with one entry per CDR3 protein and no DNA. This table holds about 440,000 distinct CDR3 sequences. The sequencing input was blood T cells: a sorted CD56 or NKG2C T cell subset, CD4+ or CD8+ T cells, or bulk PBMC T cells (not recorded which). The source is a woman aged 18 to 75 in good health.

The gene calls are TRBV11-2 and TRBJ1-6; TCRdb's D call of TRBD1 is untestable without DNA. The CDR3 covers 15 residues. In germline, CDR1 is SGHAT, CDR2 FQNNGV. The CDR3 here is CASSLEQGAESPLHF.

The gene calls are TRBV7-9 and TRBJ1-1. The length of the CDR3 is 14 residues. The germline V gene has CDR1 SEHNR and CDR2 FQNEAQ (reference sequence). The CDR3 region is CASTTIGRSIEAFF.

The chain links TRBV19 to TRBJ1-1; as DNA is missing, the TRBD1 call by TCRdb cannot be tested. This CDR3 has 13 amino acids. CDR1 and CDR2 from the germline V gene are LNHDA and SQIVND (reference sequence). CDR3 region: CASLTGTNTEAFF.

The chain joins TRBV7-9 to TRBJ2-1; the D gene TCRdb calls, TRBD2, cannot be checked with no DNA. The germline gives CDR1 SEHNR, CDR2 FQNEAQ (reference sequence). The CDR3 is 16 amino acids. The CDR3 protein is CASSLSWRGAFNEQFF.

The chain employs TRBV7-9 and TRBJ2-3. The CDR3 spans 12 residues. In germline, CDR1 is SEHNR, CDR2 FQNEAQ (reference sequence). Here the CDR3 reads CASSLEPPTQYF.

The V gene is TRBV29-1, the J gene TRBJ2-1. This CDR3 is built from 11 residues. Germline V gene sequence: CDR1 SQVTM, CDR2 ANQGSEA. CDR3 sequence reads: CSVDTAVEQFF.

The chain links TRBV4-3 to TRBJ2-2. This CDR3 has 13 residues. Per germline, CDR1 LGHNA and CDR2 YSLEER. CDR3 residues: CASSHDDTGELFF.

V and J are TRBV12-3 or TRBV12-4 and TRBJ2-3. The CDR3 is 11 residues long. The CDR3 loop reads CASSLSHTQYF.

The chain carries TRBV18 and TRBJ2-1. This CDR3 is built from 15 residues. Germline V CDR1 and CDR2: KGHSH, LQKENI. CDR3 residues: CASSPRDTSYNEQFF. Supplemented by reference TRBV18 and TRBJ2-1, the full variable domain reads NAGVMQNPRHLVRRRGQEARLRCSPMKGHSHVYWYRQLPEEGLKFMVYLQKENIIDESGMPKERFSAEFPKEGPSILRIQQVVRGDSAAYFCASSPRDTSYNEQFFGPGTRLTVL.

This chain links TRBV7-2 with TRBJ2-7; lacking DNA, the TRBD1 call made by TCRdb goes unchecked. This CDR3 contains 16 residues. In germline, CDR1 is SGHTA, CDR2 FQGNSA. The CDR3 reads CASSFTRTVGSYEQYF.

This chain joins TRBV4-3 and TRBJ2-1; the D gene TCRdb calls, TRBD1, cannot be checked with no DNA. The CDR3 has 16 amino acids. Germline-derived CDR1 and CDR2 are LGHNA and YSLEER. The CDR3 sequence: CASSQETGGGRNEQFF.

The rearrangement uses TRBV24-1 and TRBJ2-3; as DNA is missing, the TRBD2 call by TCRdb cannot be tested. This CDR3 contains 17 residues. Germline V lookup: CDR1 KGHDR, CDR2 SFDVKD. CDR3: CATSDPGLPGDTDTQYF.

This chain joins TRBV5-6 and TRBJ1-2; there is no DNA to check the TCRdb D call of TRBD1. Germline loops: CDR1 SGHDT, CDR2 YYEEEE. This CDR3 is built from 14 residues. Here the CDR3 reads CASSLGQAVYGYTF.

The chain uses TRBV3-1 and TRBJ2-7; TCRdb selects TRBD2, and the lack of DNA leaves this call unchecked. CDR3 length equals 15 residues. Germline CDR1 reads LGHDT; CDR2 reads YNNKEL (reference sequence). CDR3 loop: CASSHVRDYSYEQYF.

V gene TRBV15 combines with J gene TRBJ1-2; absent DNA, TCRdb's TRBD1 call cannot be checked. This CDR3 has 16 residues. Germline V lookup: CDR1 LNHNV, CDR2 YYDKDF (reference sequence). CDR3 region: CATSRDPTGGVYGYTF.

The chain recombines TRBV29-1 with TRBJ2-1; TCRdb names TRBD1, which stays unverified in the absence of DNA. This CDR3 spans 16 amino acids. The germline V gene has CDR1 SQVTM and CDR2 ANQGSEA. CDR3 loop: CSVERGQGLTYNEQFF.

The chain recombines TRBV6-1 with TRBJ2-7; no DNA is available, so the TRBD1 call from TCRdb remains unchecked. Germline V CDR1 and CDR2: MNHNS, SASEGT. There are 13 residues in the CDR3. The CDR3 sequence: CASRRDGVNEQYF.

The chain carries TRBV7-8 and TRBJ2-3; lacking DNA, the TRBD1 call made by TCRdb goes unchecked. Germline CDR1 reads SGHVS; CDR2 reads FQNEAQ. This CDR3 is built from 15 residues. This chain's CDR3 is CASSLAIAGADTQYF.

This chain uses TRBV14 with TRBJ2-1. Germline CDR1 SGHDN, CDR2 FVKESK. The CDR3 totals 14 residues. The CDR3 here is CASSQDLGVNEQFF.